What follows are 19 T cell receptor beta chains derived from one specimen sequenced in a study of graft-versus-host responses after intestinal transplantation. Their cognate antigens are unknown. Sequencing was performed with immunoSEQ multiplex PCR; in TCRdb, only in-frame clones are kept and a portion is missing. Of about 94,000 clones listed, roughly nine tenths are singletons. This sample comprised unstimulated CD8+ T cells sorted from spleen or lymph node cells, obtained before intestinal transplant. The receptors come from a human donor who received an intestinal transplant.

The chain is built from TRBV5-1 and TRBJ1-5; 9 bases match TRBD1. CDR1 and CDR2 from the germline V gene are SGHRS and YFSETQ. Losses at the gene ends were 1 base for V and 2 bases for J; bases not matched to a gene: 1. The CDR3 runs to 15 residues. CDR3 nucleotide sequence: TGCGCCAGCAGCTTGACAGGGGGCGGCAATCAGCCCCAGCATTTT. Amino acid sequence: CASSLTGGGNQPQHF. The whole variable domain, remainder taken from reference TRBV5-1 and TRBJ1-5, is KAGVTQTPRYLIKTRGQQVTLSCSPISGHRSVSWYQQTPGQGLQFLFEYFSETQRNKGNFPGRFSGRQFSNSRSEMNVSTLELGDSALYLCASSLTGGGNQPQHFGDGTRLSIL.

The genes are TRBV30 and TRBJ2-2; maybe TRBD2 (6 bases). Germline V gene sequence: CDR1 GTSNPN, CDR2 SVGIG (reference sequence). The V end was cut by 1 base, the J end by 6 bases, with 12 bases between. The CDR3 extends over 14 amino acids. CDR3 region: CAWSGVSGAGELFF. DNA for the CDR3: TGTGCCTGGAGTGGGGTGTCGGGAGCCGGGGAGCTGTTTTTT.

The chain links TRBV5-5 to TRBJ1-2, with TRBD1 matching 7 bases. CDR1 is SGHKS, CDR2 YYEKEE, per germline (reference sequence). The CDR3 totals 13 residues. After removal of 4 bases from V and 4 bases from J, the junction contained 4 bases not matched to a gene. The CDR3 DNA sequence: TGTGCCAGCAGCCCGGGACAGCTCTATGGCTACACCTTC. Residues: CASSPGQLYGYTF.

This rearrangement joins TRBV28 to TRBJ2-5, with D perhaps matching TRBD1 (5 bases). The CDR3 covers 14 residues. V was pared by 3 bases and J by 1 base, with 9 bases between. Germline values: CDR1 MDHEN, CDR2 SYDVKM. The CDR3 reads CASSFSGLQETQYF. As DNA, the CDR3 is TGTGCCAGCAGTTTTTCAGGGCTCCAAGAGACCCAGTACTTC.

The chain has TRBV15 and TRBJ1-5; 12 bases are shared with TRBD1. Germline CDR1 is LNHNV and CDR2 is YYDKDF (reference sequence). After removal of 5 bases from V and 4 bases from J, the junction contained 6 bases not matched to a gene. The CDR3 extends over 16 amino acids. Here the CDR3 reads CATSGRDRGPNQPQHF. The DNA of the CDR3 is TGTGCCACCAGCGGCCGGGACAGGGGGCCGAATCAGCCCCAGCATTTT.

The chain links TRBV19 to TRBJ1-2; D gene ambiguous. The CDR3 sequence is 15 residues long. The ends were cut back, 8 bases at V and 5 bases at J, with 21 bases in the middle. The germline CDR1 and CDR2 sequences are LNHDA and SQIVND (reference sequence). Here the CDR3 reads CASAPGGGPLYGYTF. Here the CDR3 DNA reads TGTGCCAGTGCGCCCGGCGGAGGCCCCCTTTATGGCTACACCTTC.

The gene calls are TRBV30 and TRBJ2-5; D remains ambiguous. V was pared by 0 bases and J by 5 bases, with 16 bases between. Germline CDR1 and CDR2: GTSNPN and SVGIG (reference sequence). The CDR3 contains 15 residues. The CDR3 sequence is CAWSVLLEVPETQYF. The CDR3 bases are TGTGCCTGGAGTGTACTCCTTGAGGTTCCGGAGACCCAGTACTTC.

The J gene is TRBJ1-1, the V gene TRBV12-5; D might be TRBD1 (6 bases). The germline V gene has CDR1 LGHNT and CDR2 FRNRAP. CDR3 length equals 15 residues. Trimming removed 7 bases at V and 4 bases at J, with 19 bases between. This CDR3 is CASVPPGGAITEAFF. The CDR3, as DNA: TGTGCTAGTGTCCCGCCGGGGGGCGCCATCACTGAAGCTTTCTTT.

The chain employs TRBV7-6 and TRBJ2-3; TRBD2 aligns across 7 bases. The CDR3 has 15 amino acids. Germline-derived CDR1 and CDR2 are SGHVS and FNYEAQ. J gave up 9 bases and V 4 bases, and 13 bases lay outside the gene matches. CDR3: CASSSDGGGPGTQYF. The CDR3 DNA is TGTGCCAGCAGCTCGGATGGGGGGGGACCTGGCACGCAGTATTTT.

This clone was seen a few times. The V and J genes are TRBV4-3 and TRBJ2-3; D may be TRBD2 (5 bases). Trimming removed 4 bases from V and 6 bases from J, with 20 bases in between. Germline V gene lookup returns CDR1 LGHNA and CDR2 YSLEER. The CDR3 sequence is 16 residues long. CDR3 in DNA: TGCGCCAGCAGCCTAGAACTAGGCGTCTACGGCGATACGCAGTATTTT. Its protein product is CASSLELGVYGDTQYF.

This chain connects TRBV28 to TRBJ2-7; TRBD1 is a possible D gene (5 bases). CDR1 is MDHEN and CDR2 is SYDVKM in the germline V gene. The CDR3 is 15 residues long. V dropped 3 bases and J dropped 2 bases, with 14 bases sitting between them. The CDR3 region has the DNA TGTGCCAGCAGTTTTTATAGTACGACAGCCTACGAGCAGTACTTC. Protein product: CASSFYSTTAYEQYF.

Turning to this clone: The sample has other DNA sequences that encode this CDR3 too. The chain carries TRBV30 and TRBJ2-7, with 8 bases matching TRBD1. The germline V gene has CDR1 GTSNPN and CDR2 SVGIG (reference sequence). The CDR3 extends over 13 amino acids. V gave up 4 bases and J gave up 6 bases; unmatched junction bases: 8. The CDR3 sequence is CAWKDRGSGEQYF. In DNA, the CDR3 is TGTGCCTGGAAAGACAGGGGTAGCGGCGAGCAGTACTTC. The whole variable domain, filled in from reference TRBV30 and TRBJ2-7, reads SQTIHQWPATLVQPVGSPLSLECTVEGTSNPNLYWYRQAAGRGLQLLFYSVGIGQISSEVPQNLSASRPQDRQFILSSKKLLLSDSGFYLCAWKDRGSGEQYFGPGTRLTVT.

The chain is built from TRBV6-6 and TRBJ1-1, with unresolved D. Trimming cost V 2 bases and J 3 bases, with 10 bases left between them. Germline V gives CDR1 MNHNY, CDR2 SVGAGI (reference sequence). The CDR3 is 14 amino acids. The CDR3 is CASSYADTYTEAFF. The CDR3 DNA reads TGTGCCAGCAGTTACGCCGACACCTACACTGAAGCTTTCTTT.

The rearrangement uses TRBV9 and TRBJ1-1; D uncertain. The CDR3 covers 13 residues. The V gene's germline CDR1 is SGDLS and CDR2 YYNGEE. V lost 0 bases to trimming and J lost 7 bases, with 10 bases between them. CDR3 in amino acids: CASSVVPGVEAFF. Written as DNA, the CDR3 is TGTGCCAGCAGCGTAGTCCCGGGTGTTGAAGCTTTCTTT.

The CDR3 reads CASSQGLAGRPTETQYF. The CDR3 DNA reads as TGCGCCAGCAGCCAGGGACTAGCGGGCCGACCGACAGAGACCCAGTACTTC. The chain uses TRBV4-1 and TRBJ2-5; 12 nucleotides match TRBD2. J gave up 4 bases and V 3 bases, and 9 bases lay outside the gene matches. The length of the CDR3 is 17 residues. From germline, CDR1 is MGHRA and CDR2 YSYEKL.

The chain recombines TRBV5-6 with TRBJ2-3; a possible D gene is TRBD2 (5 bases). Germline loops: CDR1 SGHDT, CDR2 YYEEEE. Trimming took off 0 bases at V and 1 base at J, with 15 bases between the two ends. The CDR3 spans 17 residues. CDR3: CASSLAPAGVGTDTQYF. CDR3 nucleotides: TGTGCCAGCAGCTTGGCCCCCGCCGGGGTAGGCACAGATACGCAGTATTTT.

The chain joins TRBV15 to TRBJ2-3; TRBD2 aligns across 11 bases. This CDR3 has 17 residues. V dropped 2 bases and J dropped 3; count of bases not matched to a gene: 7. The germline gives CDR1 LNHNV, CDR2 YYDKDF (reference sequence). The CDR3 protein is CATSRFGGTSGTDTQYF. CDR3 bases: TGTGCCACCAGCAGATTCGGAGGGACTAGCGGTACAGATACGCAGTATTTT.

This rearrangement joins TRBV9 to TRBJ2-6, with D possibly TRBD2 on 6 matching bases. The CDR3 sequence is 17 residues long. Per the germline V gene, CDR1 is SGDLS and CDR2 is YYNGEE. V was pared by 0 bases and J by 3 bases, with 13 bases between. The CDR3 sequence is CASSVEASAGGANVLTF. The CDR3 bases are TGTGCCAGCAGCGTAGAGGCTAGCGCGGGTGGGGCCAACGTCCTGACTTTC.

Here the CDR3 DNA reads TGTGCCTGGAGTGAACGGACAGGGGCCCTTAATGAAAAACTGTTTTTT. Its translation: CAWSERTGALNEKLFF. The chain has TRBV30 and TRBJ1-4; 9 bases fit TRBD1. The V and J ends lost 1 base and 4 bases, in that order; junction bases with no gene match: 7. The length of the CDR3 is 16 residues. Germline V gene lookup returns CDR1 GTSNPN and CDR2 SVGIG (reference sequence).